A single sample gave rise to the 14 T cell receptor beta chains below, sequenced in a study of cytomegalovirus exposure and HLA in healthy donors. The table came from immunoSEQ multiplex PCR; TCRdb's copy has only in-frame clones and leaves some out. This table holds around 150,000 clones, approximately 89% found once. Sequencing was performed on PBMCs. Receptors were obtained from a man in his late teens or twenties in good health and CMV-seronegative.

The chain recombines TRBV5-1 with TRBJ1-2; the D gene is possibly TRBD1 (6 bases). Trimming left V 1 base short and J 3 bases short, with 7 bases between. From germline, CDR1 is SGHRS and CDR2 YFSETQ. This CDR3 spans 13 amino acids. CDR3 amino acids: CASSLPGDYGYTF. Here the CDR3 DNA reads TGCGCCAGCAGCTTGCCAGGGGACTATGGCTACACCTTC.

V gene TRBV19 combines with J gene TRBJ2-1, with unresolved D. The CDR3 is made up of 16 amino acids. Trimming stripped 1 base from V and 4 bases from J, with 14 bases between. Germline values: CDR1 LNHDA, CDR2 SQIVND (reference sequence). Written as DNA, the CDR3 is TGTGCCAGTAGTATAGTTGGCGGAAAAAAGTACAATGAGCAGTTCTTC. It specifies CASSIVGGKKYNEQFF.

The J gene is TRBJ2-3, the V gene TRBV7-2, with TRBD2 matching 7 bases. The CDR3 is 16 amino acids. From germline, CDR1 is SGHTA and CDR2 FQGNSA. Trimming removed 5 bases from V and 1 base from J; junction bases left unmatched: 9. The CDR3 nucleotides read TGTGCCAGCAGCCTTACTAGCGCCCGACGCACAGATACGCAGTATTTT. This translates into CASSLTSARRTDTQYF.

The J gene is TRBJ2-7, the V gene TRBV6-1; TRBD2 matches at 8 bases. The trim removed 5 bases at V and 6 bases at J, leaving 6 bases unmatched. The CDR3 covers 13 residues. CDR1 and CDR2 (germline): MNHNS, SASEGT. Written as DNA, the CDR3 is TGTGCCAGCAGTAAACAGACTAGCGTCGAGCAGTACTTC. This gives the protein CASSKQTSVEQYF.

This chain uses TRBV6-5 with TRBJ2-4; tentatively, D is TRBD1 (5 bases). V was clipped by 6 bases and J by 7 bases, with 7 bases between them. Looked up from germline, CDR1 is MNHEY and CDR2 is SVGAGI. The CDR3 consists of 11 residues. For the CDR3, the DNA is TGTGCCAGCAGCAGGGCGAACATTCAGTACTTC. Its translation: CASSRANIQYF.

The V and J genes are TRBV11-2 and TRBJ2-3, with D possibly being TRBD2 (5 bases). CDR3 length: 17 residues. Trimming stripped 3 bases from V and 2 bases from J, with 18 bases between. The germline V gene encodes CDR1 SGHAT and CDR2 FQNNGV. CDR3 bases: TGTGCCAGCAGCTTCCGTCTCGCGGGCGCACCCACAGATACGCAGTATTTT. It codes for CASSFRLAGAPTDTQYF.

The chain joins TRBV4-3 to TRBJ2-5; TRBD2 aligns across 8 bases. Germline V CDR1 and CDR2: LGHNA, YSLEER. The trim removed 4 bases at V and 4 bases at J, leaving 2 bases unmatched. The length of the CDR3 is 13 residues. The CDR3 spells CASSRAGAETQYF. CDR3 nucleotide sequence: TGCGCCAGCAGCCGAGCGGGAGCAGAGACCCAGTACTTC.

The gene calls are TRBV15 and TRBJ1-2, with D possibly matching TRBD1 (5 bases). The V gene lost 7 bases and the J gene lost 0 bases, with 12 bases spanning the gap. CDR3 length equals 14 residues. The V gene's germline CDR1 is LNHNV and CDR2 YYDKDF (reference sequence). Written as DNA, the CDR3 is TGTGCCACCAAGGCGGCAGGGACTAACTATGGCTACACCTTC. It encodes CATKAAGTNYGYTF.

V gene TRBV27 combines with J gene TRBJ2-7; 11 bases align to TRBD1. With V trimmed by 4 bases and J by 7 bases, 12 bases remained unmatched. This CDR3 has 16 amino acids. Looked up from germline, CDR1 is MNHEY and CDR2 is SMNVEV (reference sequence). The CDR3 sequence is CASSSPGGQGVSEQYF. CDR3 nucleotide sequence: TGTGCCAGCAGTTCTCCGGGGGGACAGGGGGTTTCGGAGCAGTACTTC.

V is TRBV7-2 and J is TRBJ2-3, with a tentative D call TRBD2 (6 bases). This CDR3 has 17 amino acids. V was cut by 3 bases and J by 0 bases, with 16 bases left in between. CDR1 is SGHTA, CDR2 FQGNSA, per germline. This CDR3 reads CASSFPLTGLSTDTQYF. The CDR3 DNA reads TGTGCCAGCAGCTTTCCCTTGACGGGACTGAGCACAGATACGCAGTATTTT.

V usage is TRBV4-3 and J usage is TRBJ1-2; the D is unclear. Trimming removed 0 bases at V and 0 bases at J, with 8 bases between. CDR3 length equals 15 residues. The V gene's germline CDR1 is LGHNA and CDR2 YSLEER. The CDR3 protein is CASSQDRGANYGYTF. The CDR3, as DNA: TGCGCCAGCAGCCAAGATCGTGGAGCTAACTATGGCTACACCTTC.

The chain employs TRBV5-1 and TRBJ2-1, with 9 bases matching TRBD1. This CDR3 has 15 residues. Unmatched junction bases numbered 6, after V lost 0 bases and J lost 8 bases. The germline V gene encodes CDR1 SGHRS and CDR2 YFSETQ. The CDR3 region is CASSLVLQGADEQFF. Written as DNA, the CDR3 is TGCGCCAGCAGCTTGGTTTTACAGGGGGCGGATGAGCAGTTCTTC.

The chain is built from TRBV28 and TRBJ2-3, with D possibly being TRBD1 (5 bases). Germline CDR1 and CDR2: MDHEN and SYDVKM. Deletions cut 6 bases from V and 0 bases from J, with 13 bases between. The length of the CDR3 is 15 residues. CDR3 nucleotides: TGTGCCAGCAGGGGGCGGTCCCCTAGCACAGATACGCAGTATTTT. Translated: CASRGRSPSTDTQYF.

The CDR3 reads CASSYGQYYEQYV. CDR3 DNA sequence: TGTGCCAGCAGTTACGGACAGTACTACGAGCAGTACGTC. The chain uses TRBV6-6 and TRBJ2-7; D perhaps matches TRBD1 (6 bases). The CDR3 runs 13 residues. Germline values: CDR1 MNHNY, CDR2 SVGAGI (reference sequence). Between the trimmed V and J ends, which lost 2 bases and 3 bases, there was a span of 8 bases.